Listed below are T cell receptor beta chains from one sample, sequenced in a study of T cell responses to AZD1222 COVID-19 vaccine. The method was immunoSEQ multiplex PCR; TCRdb's version includes in-frame clones alone and lacks a portion of them. The data contain 95,000 to 120,000 clones, about 86% of them singletons. The material sequenced was peripheral blood, taken on day 0 of AZD1222 vaccination. These receptors came from an adult in good health. CDR3s include the opening cysteine and the closing phenylalanine or tryptophan. D genes are given only for firm matches. Not all rows give a size; the values are once, few, many and, for expanded clones, a class.

J | length | V | size | D | CDR3 | DNA
TRBJ2-1 | 17 | TRBV19 | - | TRBD2 | CASSISPSGLTYNEQFF | TGTGCCAGTAGTATTTCGCCTAGCGGGCTGACGTACAATGAGCAGTTCTTC
TRBJ2-1 | 14 | TRBV19 | - | - | CASSKDWRGYEQFF | TGTGCCAGTAGTAAGGACTGGCGGGGTTATGAGCAGTTCTTC
TRBJ2-7 | 12 | TRBV18 | - | - | CASLQEAYEQYF | TGTGCCAGCTTACAGGAGGCCTACGAGCAGTACTTC
TRBJ1-4 | 16 | TRBV24-1 | - | TRBD1 | CATSDATGDPNEKLFF | TGTGCCACCAGTGATGCCACAGGGGATCCTAATGAAAAACTGTTTTTT
TRBJ2-1 | 13 | TRBV24-1 | once | - | CATSDWGSGEQFF | TGTGCCACCAGTGATTGGGGCTCCGGCGAGCAGTTCTTC
TRBJ1-2 | 15 | TRBV5-1 | few | TRBD1 | CASSWGTESNYGYTF | TGCGCCAGCAGCTGGGGGACAGAGTCTAACTATGGCTACACCTTC
TRBJ1-1 | 15 | TRBV6-4 | - | - | CASRTNAAVATEAFF | TGTGCCAGCAGGACGAACGCGGCGGTCGCCACTGAAGCTTTCTTT
TRBJ1-2 | 15 | TRBV21-1 | - | - | CASSKGRATPYGYTF | TGTGCCAGCAGCAAAGGGAGGGCCACCCCATATGGCTACACCTTC
TRBJ1-3 | 15 | TRBV6-5 | - | TRBD1 | CASSYSTGLGNTIYF | TGTGCCAGCAGTTACTCGACAGGGTTGGGAAACACCATATATTTT
TRBJ2-7 | 15 | TRBV7-9 | - | TRBD1 | CASSPGTGKAYEQYF | TGTGCCAGCAGCCCCGGGACAGGGAAGGCCTACGAGCAGTACTTC
TRBJ1-1 | 17 | TRBV28 | - | TRBD1 | CASSLWGTGGMNTEAFF | TGTGCCAGCAGTTTATGGGGGACAGGGGGCATGAACACTGAAGCTTTCTTT
TRBJ1-6 | 16 | TRBV18 | - | - | CASSQVSGGHSSPLHF | TGTGCCAGCTCCCAGGTATCAGGAGGGCATAGTTCACCCCTCCACTTT
TRBJ1-1 | 16 | TRBV9 | - | TRBD1 | CASSPRTGGLNTEAFF | TGTGCCAGCAGCCCGAGGACAGGGGGGCTGAACACTGAAGCTTTCTTT
TRBJ1-5 | 17 | TRBV18 | - | - | CASSPTPGFYSNQPQHF | TGTGCCAGCTCACCAACACCAGGGTTTTATAGCAATCAGCCCCAGCATTTT
TRBJ2-7 | 13 | TRBV7-9 | - | TRBD1 | CASSLSGQGEQYF | TGTGCCAGCAGCTTAAGCGGACAGGGCGAGCAGTACTTC
TRBJ1-1 | 15 | TRBV16 | - | - | CASTPGEWGATEAFF | TGTGCCAGCACTCCTGGGGAATGGGGGGCGACTGAAGCTTTCTTT
TRBJ1-2 | 13 | TRBV12-3/TRBV12-4 | - | - | CASSPPGWQSYTF | TGTGCCAGCAGTCCGCCCGGCTGGCAGAGCTACACCTTC
TRBJ1-2 | 11 | TRBV30 | - | - | CAWGEMRGYTF | TGTGCCTGGGGGGAGATGAGGGGCTACACCTTC
TRBJ2-2 | 16 | TRBV18 | - | TRBD2 | CASSPASGANTGELFF | TGTGCCAGCTCACCTGCGAGCGGGGCGAACACCGGGGAGCTGTTTTTT
TRBJ1-1 | 15 | TRBV3-1/TRBV3-2 | - | - | CASSWWGAMNTEAFF | TGTGCCAGCAGCTGGTGGGGCGCAATGAACACTGAAGCTTTCTTT
TRBJ1-4 | 13 | TRBV30 | - | - | CAWETANNEKLFF | TGTGCCTGGGAGACAGCGAATAATGAAAAACTGTTTTTT
TRBJ1-4 | 17 | TRBV23-1 | few | - | CASSHLPLGSTNEKLFF | TGCGCCAGCAGTCACCTACCCTTGGGATCCACTAATGAAAAACTGTTTTTT
TRBJ2-7 | 13 | TRBV14 | - | TRBD1 | CASSRTGEGEQYF | TGTGCCAGCAGCCGGACAGGGGAGGGCGAGCAGTACTTC
TRBJ1-5 | 14 | TRBV27 | - | - | CASSLGVSNQPQHF | TGTGCCAGCAGTTTGGGGGTCAGCAATCAGCCCCAGCATTTT
TRBJ1-5 | 16 | TRBV6-5 | - | - | CASSYSPDYSNQPQHF | TGTGCCAGCAGTTACTCACCCGATTATAGCAATCAGCCCCAGCATTTT
TRBJ2-5 | 13 | TRBV27 | - | - | CASSLSRSETQYF | TGTGCCAGCAGTTTATCCCGTTCGGAGACCCAGTACTTC
TRBJ2-5 | 13 | TRBV11-2 | - | - | CASSLDHQETQYF | TGTGCCAGCAGCTTAGACCACCAAGAGACCCAGTACTTC
TRBJ2-2 | 15 | TRBV9 | - | - | CASSRDPLVTGELFF | TGTGCCAGCAGCCGGGACCCCCTAGTCACCGGGGAGCTGTTTTTT
TRBJ1-2 | 17 | TRBV2 | - | - | CASSENIPSRFNYGYTF | TGTGCCAGCAGTGAAAATATACCCAGTCGATTTAACTATGGCTACACCTTC
TRBJ1-1 | 11 | TRBV19 | - | TRBD1 | CASRQGAEAFF | TGTGCCAGCAGACAGGGGGCGGAAGCTTTCTTT
TRBJ1-2 | 16 | TRBV9 | once | TRBD1 | CASSVAGQGRSYGYTF | TGTGCCAGCAGCGTAGCGGGACAGGGAAGAAGCTATGGCTACACCTTC
TRBJ1-5 | 17 | TRBV9 | - | TRBD1 | CASSVGAGTGVYQPQHF | TGTGCCAGCAGCGTAGGCGCGGGGACAGGGGTTTATCAGCCCCAGCATTTT
TRBJ2-5 | 14 | TRBV7-9 | - | - | CASSLGDLGETQYF | TGTGCCAGCAGCTTAGGGGACCTCGGAGAGACCCAGTACTTC
TRBJ1-1 | 14 | TRBV5-4 | - | - | CASSLGLENTEAFF | TGTGCCAGCAGTCTCGGACTGGAGAACACTGAAGCTTTCTTT
TRBJ2-5 | 13 | TRBV27 | - | - | CASSRPYQETQYF | TGTGCCAGCAGCAGACCGTACCAAGAGACCCAGTACTTC
TRBJ1-1 | 13 | TRBV5-1 | - | - | CASSYGQNTEAFF | TGCGCCAGCAGCTATGGACAGAACACTGAAGCTTTCTTT
TRBJ2-1 | 12 | TRBV12-3/TRBV12-4 | - | TRBD2 | CASEGLVNEQFF | TGTGCCAGCGAGGGACTAGTTAATGAGCAGTTCTTC
TRBJ1-3 | 15 | TRBV9 | - | - | CASDPGSGTGNTIYF | TGTGCCAGCGACCCAGGGAGTGGCACTGGAAACACCATATATTTT
TRBJ2-1 | 15 | TRBV5-1 | - | TRBD1 | CASEWTGGSYNEQFF | TGCGCCAGCGAGTGGACAGGGGGCAGCTACAATGAGCAGTTCTTC
TRBJ2-1 | 14 | TRBV30 | - | - | CACVWRSSYNEQFF | TGTGCCTGTGTCTGGCGAAGCTCCTACAATGAGCAGTTCTTC
TRBJ2-1 | 20 | TRBV12-5 | - | TRBD2 | CASGLAGLAGGLSSYNEQFF | TGTGCTAGTGGTTTGGCGGGACTAGCGGGGGGTCTAAGCTCCTACAATGAGCAGTTCTTC
TRBJ1-3 | 15 | TRBV30 | few | - | CAWRGLATSGNTIYF | TGTGCCTGGAGGGGACTGGCAACCTCTGGAAACACCATATATTTT
TRBJ1-2 | 17 | TRBV9 | - | TRBD1 | CASSPRDRGRMYYGYTF | TGTGCCAGCAGCCCTAGGGACAGGGGGCGAATGTACTATGGCTACACCTTC
TRBJ2-1 | 15 | TRBV6-5 | few | - | CASSPRAGRYNEQFF | TGTGCCAGCAGTCCCAGGGCGGGCCGTTACAATGAGCAGTTCTTC
TRBJ1-6 | 15 | TRBV7-2 | - | TRBD1 | CASSLDGQGNSPLHF | TGTGCCAGCAGCTTAGACGGACAGGGTAATTCACCCCTCCACTTT
TRBJ1-5 | 17 | TRBV5-8 | - | TRBD1 | CASSLPGDSSSNQPQHF | TGTGCCAGCAGCTTGCCCGGGGACAGCTCTTCCAATCAGCCCCAGCATTTT
TRBJ2-3 | 15 | TRBV7-9 | - | TRBD2 | CASSPGLAGGNTQYF | TGTGCCAGCAGCCCAGGACTAGCGGGGGGTAATACGCAGTATTTT
TRBJ2-5 | 19 | TRBV10-3 | - | - | CAISDPTLGKGPRGETQYF | TGTGCCATCAGTGACCCAACCCTCGGGAAGGGACCCAGGGGAGAGACCCAGTACTTC
TRBJ2-1 | 14 | TRBV5-4 | - | TRBD2 | CASRIAGGPDEQFF | TGTGCCAGCAGAATAGCGGGGGGGCCCGATGAGCAGTTCTTC
TRBJ2-1 | 17 | TRBV4-2 | - | - | CASSQDFGSSSYNEQFF | TGTGCCAGCAGCCAAGATTTTGGGAGCAGCTCCTACAATGAGCAGTTCTTC
TRBJ1-2 | 13 | TRBV12-3/TRBV12-4 | few | - | CASGGGVYYGYTF | TGTGCCAGCGGGGGTGGGGTTTACTATGGCTACACCTTC
TRBJ2-5 | 14 | TRBV9 | - | TRBD2 | CASSQGLAQETQYF | TGTGCCAGCAGTCAAGGACTAGCTCAAGAGACCCAGTACTTC